Below, 7 T cell receptor beta chains from the same sample are listed, as sequenced in a study of T cell responses to AZD1222 COVID-19 vaccine. Clones were read by immunoSEQ multiplex PCR, and TCRdb kept only the in-frame ones, dropping some. The table shows over 130,000 clones, with about 93% occurring only once. The source material was peripheral blood, sampled 28 days after the second AZD1222 dose. The receptors come from an adult who received the AZD1222 COVID-19 vaccine.

V is TRBV9 and J is TRBJ1-4; D call uncertain. Germline V gives CDR1 SGDLS, CDR2 YYNGEE. Trimming removed 4 bases from V and 8 bases from J, with 15 bases in between. This CDR3 has 14 amino acids. The CDR3 coding sequence is TGTGCCAGCAGCCCGAGGACGGGTGGGGAAAAACTGTTTTTT. Its protein is CASSPRTGGEKLFF.

The chain carries TRBV7-9 and TRBJ1-6, with a tentative D call TRBD1 (6 bases). V lost 0 bases and J lost 7, with 13 bases in between. Germline-derived CDR1 and CDR2 are SEHNR and FQNEAQ (reference sequence). The CDR3 length is 16 residues. The CDR3 nucleotides read TGTGCCAGCAGCTTAGCGGGGGGCGCAGAGAATTCACCCCTCCACTTT. Translation gives CASSLAGGAENSPLHF.

This chain links TRBV6-5 with TRBJ2-3; 8 positions match TRBD1. This CDR3 comprises 14 residues. V was pared by 6 bases and J by 1 base, with 3 bases of the junction left unmatched. Per germline, CDR1 MNHEY and CDR2 SVGAGI. The CDR3 DNA sequence: TGTGCCAGCAGCCCGGGACAGGGCACAGATACGCAGTATTTT. This translates into CASSPGQGTDTQYF.

V gene TRBV2 combines with J gene TRBJ1-1, with 11 bases matching TRBD1. The V and J ends lost 5 bases and 0 bases, in that order; junction bases with no gene match: 2. Germline CDR1 and CDR2: SNHLY and FYNNEI. The CDR3 length is 15 residues. This chain's CDR3 is CASSRDRGMNTEAFF. The CDR3 DNA follows: TGTGCCAGCAGTAGGGACAGGGGGATGAACACTGAAGCTTTCTTT.

V and J are TRBV28 and TRBJ1-1; possible D gene TRBD1, 6 bases. Trimming shortened V by 2 bases and J by 0 bases, and 16 bases separated the two germline ends. This CDR3 has 17 amino acids. Germline CDR1 and CDR2: MDHEN and SYDVKM. The CDR3 region is CASSLLSNRAMNTEAFF. The CDR3 DNA is TGTGCCAGCAGTTTACTGTCAAACAGGGCAATGAACACTGAAGCTTTCTTT.

The chain joins TRBV7-9 to TRBJ1-1; no clear D. Germline lookup yields CDR1 SEHNR and CDR2 FQNEAQ (reference sequence). The V end lost 1 base, the J end lost 5 bases, and 8 bases lay between the germline ends. The CDR3 spans 13 residues. The CDR3 DNA sequence: TGTGCCAGCAGCTTAGAGAGGAGGACTGAAGCTTTCTTT. Translating it yields CASSLERRTEAFF.

The V call is TRBV12-5, the J call TRBJ1-3; no clear D. The ends were cut back, 1 base at V and 0 bases at J, with 4 bases in the middle. Germline CDR1 and CDR2: LGHNT and FRNRAP. The CDR3 is made up of 14 amino acids. CDR3 loop: CASGLGSSGNTIYF. The DNA of the CDR3 is TGTGCTAGTGGTTTGGGCAGCTCTGGAAACACCATATATTTT.